Judged by abundance, the clone carrying this TCR beta chain is medium-sized (0.01 to 0.1%). No antigen is known for it. At each of two time points, around 6 milliliters of venous blood were taken. CDR3 of TCR beta was amplified from genomic DNA via a two-round multiplex PCR. First-round PCR, the initial amplification, used primers specific to each TRBV and TRBJ gene. TCRdb ran MiXCR on the multiplex PCR reads and lists one entry per CDR3 protein. The repertoire holds 13,000 or so distinct CDR3 sequences, around 45% seen once, with about a quarter in the top ten. CDR1 SGHVS and CDR2 FQNEAQ come from the germline V gene. The CDR3 spans 15 residues. Trimming took 5 bases from V and 9 from J; bases not matched to a gene: 13. This specimen comes from a study of prognosis after radiotherapy for stage I lung cancer. Study overall: Patient ages ran from about 50 to 84, with a median of roughly 74 years, and the group had some 13 men and roughly six women.

Study-wide findings and caveats: The way patients used TRBV and TRBJ genes reportedly differed depending on whether they had metastases.

This sequence originates from a donor at least 50 years old with non-small cell lung cancer. The specimen comprised PBMCs, sampled before or after stereotactic body radiation therapy (not recorded which). The chain joins TRBV7-8 to TRBJ2-1, with 7 bases aligning to TRBD1. CDR3 sequence: CASSPFRGRGIEQFF. CDR3 coding DNA: TGTGCCAGCAGCCCCTTTCGGGGCAGGGGGATTGAGCAGTTCTTC.